Below, one TCR beta chain is given with its context. Authors' analysis steps: For nucleated cells, counts were estimated from reference gene primer amplification. The assay was immunoSEQ multiplex PCR, and TCRdb's table has in-frame clones only and misses some. That table furnishes V, J and clone size, whereas the DNA furnished D and trimming. This sample yields roughly 140,000 clones, of which over 75% are seen a single time; approximately 3% belongs to the top ten. Germline CDR1 SQVTM, CDR2 ANQGSEA. The CDR3 is 15 amino acids. V was shortened by 6 bases and J by 1 base, with 16 bases between the two germline ends. This record comes from a study of blood T cell repertoires in COVID-19. Study information: Donors in the United States, Italy and Spain gave samples during acute or convalescent COVID-19. T cells, B-cell-depleted T cells, or PBMCs provided the cDNA or gDNA that served as material.

This sequence was found in a woman aged 55-69 years with active COVID-19. The chain joins TRBV29-1 to TRBJ2-1; possible D gene TRBD2, 6 bases. Sequenced: peripheral blood. CDR3 DNA: TGCAGCGTACAACGACGTGGGACTTCCTACAATGAGCAGTTCTTC. Translated, it gives CSVQRRGTSYNEQFF.